This T cell receptor beta chain derives from a study of cytomegalovirus exposure and HLA in healthy donors. Study-level results: Across all donors, roughly uniform sequencing depth was an assumption of the presence/absence analyses.

Points on this clone: Its antigen is not known.

In the PCR, 60 Vbeta and 13 Jbeta primers were used. TCRdb keeps only in-frame clones here, not all; method: immunoSEQ multiplex PCR. The data contain some 190,000 clones, 79% of them seen just once; the ten biggest clones take up 1.5% to 2%. This clonotype was obtained from a woman between 45 and 65 years old in good health and CMV-seronegative. The sample was PBMCs.

The CDR3 loop is CASSQIQGGVYGYTF. The CDR3, as DNA: TGTGCCAGCAGCCAGATTCAGGGAGGAGTCTATGGCTACACCTTC. This chain uses TRBV14 with TRBJ1-2, with a possible D match to TRBD1 (5 bases). CDR3 length equals 15 residues. The ends were cut back, 3 bases at V and 4 bases at J, with 15 bases in the middle. Germline values: CDR1 SGHDN, CDR2 FVKESK.